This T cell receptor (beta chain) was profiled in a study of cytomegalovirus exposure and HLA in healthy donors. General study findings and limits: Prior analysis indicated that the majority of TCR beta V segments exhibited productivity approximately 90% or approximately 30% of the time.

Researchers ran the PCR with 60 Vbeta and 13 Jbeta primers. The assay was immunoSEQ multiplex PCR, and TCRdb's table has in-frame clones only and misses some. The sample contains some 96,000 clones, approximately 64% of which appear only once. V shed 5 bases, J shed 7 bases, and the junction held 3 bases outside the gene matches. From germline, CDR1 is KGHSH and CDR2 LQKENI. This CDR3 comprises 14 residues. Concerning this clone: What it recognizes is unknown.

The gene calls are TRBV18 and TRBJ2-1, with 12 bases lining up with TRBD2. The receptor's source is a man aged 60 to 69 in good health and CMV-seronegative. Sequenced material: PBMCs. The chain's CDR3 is CASSDGTSGNEQFF. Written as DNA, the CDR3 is TGTGCCAGCTCAGATGGGACTAGCGGGAATGAGCAGTTCTTC.